The T cell receptor beta chain described here comes from a study of blood T cell repertoires in COVID-19. In the study overall: Acute and convalescent COVID-19 samples came from the United States, Italy and Spain. From T cells, B-cell-depleted T cells, or PBMCs came the material, which was cDNA or gDNA.

The CDR3 runs to 14 residues. V trimming: 6 bases; J trimming: 2 bases; junction bases outside the gene matches: 7. Germline V gene data show CDR1 as SGHVS and CDR2 as FQNEAQ. Authors' data handling: Nucleated cell counts were estimated from reference gene primer amplification. Assay used: immunoSEQ multiplex PCR; TCRdb lists only in-frame clones, some missing. The DNA gave D and trimming, while V, J and clone size come from that table. Here the sample spans approximately 300,000 clones, about nine tenths being singletons. The source material was peripheral blood. The clonotype comes from a man aged 18 to 35 with active or convalescent COVID-19. The chain uses TRBV7-8 and TRBJ2-7, with 7 positions matching TRBD2. CDR3 nucleotides: TGTGCCAGCAGTGAAGGGAGGGGCCCCTACGAGCAGTACTTC. This gives the protein CASSEGRGPYEQYF.